Detailed here is one T cell receptor (beta chain). No cognate antigen has been identified for it. Per-nucleotide qualities are absent, and no much larger clonotype sits a single base away. To sequence the TCRbeta CDR3 region, genomic DNA was isolated from the sorted cells. The immunoSEQ Assay was used to sequence the TCRbeta CDR3 regions. TCRdb limited this immuneACCESS table to in-frame rearrangements with V and J called. A share of clones is missing; checked studies link under half to unresolved V genes, and the rest is unexplained. The sample table contains 53,000 or so clones; only one count was recorded for about 89% of them. More than 0.35% of the sample is held by the ten biggest clonotypes. CDR1 and CDR2, looked up from the germline V gene, are SGHRS and YFSETQ. V is reduced by 0 bases and J by 6 bases, leaving a spacing of 4 bases between them. There are 12 amino acids in the CDR3, from cysteine to phenylalanine inclusive. The read is trimmed to its CDR3 DNA, 36 bases read in frame from base 1.

The trial excluded patients who had a history of autoimmune disease or were on systemic immunosuppression. Peripheral blood for TCR sequencing was collected from all dose cohorts at baseline, on cycle 4 day 1, and on cycle 7 day 1. The samples were drawn from a first-in-human, open-label, multicenter phase I dose-escalation trial of ivuxolimab. Adults with locally advanced or metastatic head and neck squamous cell, hepatocellular, melanoma or renal cell carcinoma were enrolled in the trial. Before TCR sequencing, CD4+ T cells and CD8+ T cells were sorted from peripheral blood as separate populations. These data are taken from a study of OX40 agonist ivuxolimab in advanced cancers. Turning to the overall study: Ivuxolimab was a fully human IgG2 agonistic monoclonal antibody targeting the costimulatory receptor OX40 (CD134). Intravenous ivuxolimab was administered to patients every 2 weeks at six dose levels: 0.01, 0.1, 0.3, 1.5, 3 and 10 mg/kg. Among the 52 dose-escalation patients, 19 had hepatocellular carcinoma, approximately 15 melanoma, 9 renal cell carcinoma and 9 head and neck cancer. A male proportion of around 80% and a mean age of 60 years, ranging from 23 to 79, were recorded for the dose-escalation cohort. Prior anti-PD-1, anti-PD-L1 or anti-CTLA-4 therapy was permitted, and approximately 40% of dose-escalation patients had received checkpoint inhibitors. Partial responses were achieved by three dose-escalation patients, of whom one had hepatocellular carcinoma and two had cutaneous melanoma. Peripheral TCRbeta sequencing aimed to test whether ivuxolimab altered TCR sequence diversity and caused clonal T-cell expansion. The paper reports the monotherapy dose-escalation portion (N of about 54 patients) of the phase I ivuxolimab trial.

Summary of the overall study and its limitations: Antigen specificity was not determined for the clonally expanded peripheral T cells. In the 0.1-3.0 mg/kg groups, partial responders had among the lowest normalized peripheral clonal expansion, particularly in CD8+ T cells. After ivuxolimab, more expanded clones were found on average in CD8+ T cells than in CD4+ T cells. Low levels of normalized T-cell clonal expansion were also seen in some patients who did not respond. At doses of 0.1 to 3.0 mg/kg, clonal expansion of both CD4+ and CD8+ T cells in blood was seen between baseline and week 6.

The TCR sequence derives from an adult with an advanced solid tumor such as melanoma, head and neck, liver or kidney cancer. This sample comprised CD4+ or CD8+ T cells sorted from blood, obtained in a trial of the OX40 agonist ivuxolimab. The chain is assembled from TRBV5-1 and TRBJ1-5, with no confidently assigned D gene. The nucleotide sequence is TGCGCCAGCAGCTTGGAGGGTCAGCCCCAGCATTTT. This sequence encodes CASSLEGQPQHF.